The 22 T cell receptor beta chains below come from one sample, sequenced in a study of T cells after yellow fever vaccination. TCRdb re-called the 5' RACE reads through MiXCR, storing one row per CDR3 protein. The top ten hold under 0.7% of the sample, which has some 130,000 distinct CDR3 sequences, just over 6.5% seen once. Material: CD4+ T cells sorted from PBMCs, obtained 10 days after the yellow fever booster vaccination. These receptor sequences come from a man under 40 who received the YFV17D yellow fever vaccine.

In its sample, this clonotype was seen many times. V usage is TRBV2 and J usage is TRBJ2-1, with a possible D match to TRBD2 (6 bases). This CDR3 region has 13 residues. The V end lost 0 bases, the J end lost 8 bases, and 8 bases lay between the germline ends. CDR1 SNHLY and CDR2 FYNNEI come from the germline V gene. CDR3 DNA sequence: TGTGCCAGCAGTGAAGCGTCGGGGGATGAGCAGTTCTTC. Protein product: CASSEASGDEQFF.

The chain recombines TRBV15 with TRBJ2-7, with D unresolved. V lost 0 bases and J lost 3, with 6 bases in between. The CDR3 runs 13 residues. The germline gives CDR1 LNHNV, CDR2 YYDKDF (reference sequence). CDR3 region: CATSRDVSYEQYF. The CDR3 DNA reads TGTGCCACCAGCAGAGACGTAAGCTACGAGCAGTACTTC.

This clonotype was counted a few times. The chain combines TRBV12-3 or TRBV12-4 with TRBJ1-1, with 7 nucleotides matching TRBD1. V trimming: 6 bases; J trimming: 11 bases; junction bases outside the gene matches: 15. CDR3 length: 14 residues. The CDR3 region has the DNA TGTGCCAGCAGGAGCGGACAGGCCGATAAGGGGGCTTTCTTT. Encoded protein: CASRSGQADKGAFF.

This clonotype was recorded many times. The chain combines TRBV20-1 with TRBJ2-4; possible D gene TRBD2, 6 bases. In germline, CDR1 is DFQATT, CDR2 SNEGSKA (reference sequence). V was shortened by 0 bases and J by 6 bases, with 12 bases between the two germline ends. The CDR3 has 14 residues. CDR3 DNA sequence: TGCAGTGCTAGAGAACTAGCTGATAGAAACATTCAGTACTTC. Its translation is CSARELADRNIQYF.

In its sample, this clonotype was seen a few times. The chain combines TRBV7-6 with TRBJ1-1; the D gene is possibly TRBD1 (6 bases). Germline V gives CDR1 SGHVS, CDR2 FNYEAQ. Trimming shortened V by 5 bases and J by 4 bases, and 17 bases separated the two germline ends. This CDR3 is 15 amino acids long. The CDR3 reads CASSEIQGAPTEAFF. The CDR3 DNA reads as TGTGCCAGCAGCGAGATACAGGGAGCCCCCACTGAAGCTTTCTTT.

This clonotype was recorded at least ten times. V usage is TRBV20-1 and J usage is TRBJ2-4; D call uncertain. From germline, CDR1 is DFQATT and CDR2 SNEGSKA (reference sequence). This CDR3 region has 13 residues. V lost 6 bases and J lost 0, with 9 bases in between. The CDR3 DNA reads TGCAGTGCAGATCAGATAGCCAAAAACATTCAGTACTTC. Translating gives CSADQIAKNIQYF.

This clonotype was seen ten or more times. This chain uses TRBV18 with TRBJ2-3, with TRBD2 as a possible D gene (5 bases). Germline-derived CDR1 and CDR2 are KGHSH and LQKENI. Trimming took 3 bases from V and 1 from J, leaving 17 bases between them. This CDR3 region has 17 residues. CDR3 sequence (DNA): TGTGCCAGCTCACCGAACTTGGACTCTAGGGGCACAGATACGCAGTATTTT. Translation: CASSPNLDSRGTDTQYF.

At least ten counts were recorded for this clonotype. The J gene is TRBJ2-7, the V gene TRBV5-5, with 9 bases that match TRBD1. CDR3 size: 16 residues. The germline gives CDR1 SGHKS, CDR2 YYEKEE (reference sequence). The V gene end was trimmed by 5 bases and the J gene end by 5 bases; junction bases not matched to a gene: 14. Here the CDR3 DNA reads TGTGCCAGCAGGTTAGCTCCGGGACAGGGTCGCAACGAGCAGTACTTC. Protein product: CASRLAPGQGRNEQYF. Drawing the rest from reference TRBV5-5 and TRBJ2-7, the complete variable domain is DAGVTQSPTHLIKTRGQQVTLRCSPISGHKSVSWYQQVLGQGPQFIFQYYEKEERGRGNFPDRFSARQFPNYSSELNVNALLLGDSALYLCASRLAPGQGRNEQYFGPGTRLTVT.

The sample holds many counts of this clonotype. The chain links TRBV19 to TRBJ2-2; TRBD2 is a possible D gene (6 bases). V was clipped by 2 bases and J by 8 bases, with 9 bases between them. This CDR3 region has 13 residues. CDR1 LNHDA and CDR2 SQIVND come from the germline V gene (reference sequence). The CDR3 is CASSIFLAGELFF. The CDR3 DNA reads TGTGCCAGTAGTATATTCCTAGCGGGGGAGCTGTTTTTT.

This clonotype was found many times. V and J are TRBV4-3 and TRBJ2-2; D possibly corresponds to TRBD2 (6 bases). Trimming took off 6 bases at V and 2 bases at J, with 10 bases between the two ends. CDR1 LGHNA and CDR2 YSLEER come from the germline V gene. This CDR3 has 14 residues. CDR3 sequence: CASRRDSNTGELFF. The CDR3 DNA sequence: TGCGCCAGCAGGAGGGACTCCAACACCGGGGAGCTGTTTTTT.

In its sample, this clonotype was seen a few times. This may arise from a read error, as a much more abundant clone is one base away. This chain joins TRBV20-1 and TRBJ2-7; TRBD2 might be the D (6 bases). Per the germline V gene, CDR1 is DFQATT and CDR2 is SNEGSKA (reference sequence). This CDR3 is built from 14 residues. V lost 6 bases to trimming and J lost 6 bases, with 21 bases between them. The chain's CDR3 is CSAVMIGRGGEQYF. CDR3 coding DNA: TGCAGTGCGGTCATGATCGGGAGAGGTGGCGAGCAGTACTTC.

This clonotype appeared many times. The chain links TRBV9 to TRBJ2-1, with D tentatively TRBD2 (5 bases). CDR1 and CDR2 from the germline V gene are SGDLS and YYNGEE. Trimming removed 0 bases from V and 6 bases from J, with 13 bases in between. This CDR3 contains 15 residues. CDR3 sequence (DNA): TGTGCCAGCAGCGTAGTGAGTAGAGGGCGCAATGAGCAGTTCTTC. As protein: CASSVVSRGRNEQFF.

This clonotype has at least ten counts. The chain couples TRBV20-1 to TRBJ2-1; D ambiguous. The CDR3 sequence is 14 residues long. Looked up from germline, CDR1 is DFQATT and CDR2 is SNEGSKA (reference sequence). V lost 6 bases to trimming and J lost 4 bases, with 16 bases between them. CDR3 loop: CSASKVPTYNEQFF. CDR3 DNA: TGCAGTGCATCCAAGGTGCCAACTTACAATGAGCAGTTCTTC.

This clonotype showed up many times. This chain connects TRBV28 to TRBJ2-4; 7 bases map to TRBD1. With V trimmed by 7 bases and J by 2 bases, 20 bases remained unmatched. Germline V lookup: CDR1 MDHEN, CDR2 SYDVKM. This CDR3 region has 19 residues. The CDR3 DNA sequence: TGTGCCAGCACCCGACAGGGTGCGACGTCTAGTCCGTCCAAAAACATTCAGTACTTC. Translating gives CASTRQGATSSPSKNIQYF.

This clonotype was observed at least ten times. J is TRBJ2-1 and V is TRBV28, with TRBD2 matching 7 bases. In germline, CDR1 is MDHEN, CDR2 SYDVKM. V was pared by 7 bases and J by 8 bases, with 11 bases of the junction left unmatched. CDR3 length: 14 residues. CDR3 sequence (DNA): TGTGCCAGCACCTCGGGCGGGAGTTTCTATGAGCAGTTCTTC. Translating gives CASTSGGSFYEQFF.

This clonotype was seen at least ten times. The chain is built from TRBV20-1 and TRBJ2-3, with TRBD1 matching 9 bases. The CDR3 spans 14 residues. With 6 bases clipped from V and 5 bases from J, the junction kept 9 bases outside the gene matches. Germline V gene data show CDR1 as DFQATT and CDR2 as SNEGSKA (reference sequence). The CDR3 is CSATGTGSGDTQYF. The DNA of the CDR3 is TGCAGTGCGACCGGGACAGGGTCGGGAGATACGCAGTATTTT.

Ten or more counts support this clonotype. The chain links TRBV27 to TRBJ2-7; TRBD2 aligns across 10 bases. The length of the CDR3 is 15 residues. Trimming cost V 5 bases and J 4 bases; bases outside gene matches: 8. Germline V lookup: CDR1 MNHEY, CDR2 SMNVEV (reference sequence). In DNA form, the CDR3 reads TGTGCCAGCAGTAGAGCGGGAGGGCGGTTGTACGAGCAGTACTTC. It codes for CASSRAGGRLYEQYF.

This clonotype has just one count. One end of the junction does not line up with germline, which may come from a read error. The chain combines TRBV20-1 with TRBJ2-7; 12 bases line up with TRBD1. This CDR3 comprises 12 residues. From germline, CDR1 is DFQATT and CDR2 SNEGSKA (reference sequence). The CDR3 loop is CSRGQGADEQYF. The CDR3 region has the DNA TGCAGTCGGGGACAGGGGGCTGACGAGCAGTATTTC.

About this clonotype: A much larger clone sits a single nucleotide away, making a read error possible. The rearrangement joins TRBV4-3 to TRBJ2-3, with 7 bases fitting TRBD2. Germline lookup yields CDR1 LGHNA and CDR2 YSLEER. V was clipped by 3 bases and J by 2 bases; unmatched bases: 5. The CDR3 loop spans 15 amino acids. The CDR3 nucleotides are TGCGCCAGCAGCCAGGGGGGGTCCAACACAGATACGCAGTATTTT. Translation gives CASSQGGSNTDTQYF.

Notes on this clonotype: A clone one base away is much larger, so this may be a read error. V usage is TRBV12-3 or TRBV12-4 and J usage is TRBJ2-7, with D perhaps matching TRBD2 (5 bases). V lost 6 bases and J 4 bases, leaving 16 bases between the germline ends. CDR3 length equals 14 residues. The CDR3 DNA reads as TGTGCCAGCAGGGAGGTCGGTCGAAATTACGAGCAGTACTTC. Translating it yields CASREVGRNYEQYF.

The chain combines TRBV6-2 or TRBV6-3 with TRBJ2-6, with TRBD1 as a possible D gene (6 bases). The CDR3 consists of 17 residues. V was pared by 6 bases and J by 0 bases, with 15 bases between. Germline lookup yields CDR1 MNHEY and CDR2 SVGEGT. The CDR3 loop reads CASSPGTLSSGANVLTF. DNA for the CDR3: TGTGCCAGCAGCCCCGGGACACTAAGCTCTGGGGCCAACGTCCTGACTTTC.

This clonotype has at least ten counts. V usage is TRBV29-1 and J usage is TRBJ1-1; no clear D gene. Germline values: CDR1 SQVTM, CDR2 ANQGSEA. The CDR3 consists of 12 residues. V was trimmed by 7 bases and J by 1 base, leaving 10 bases between them. DNA for the CDR3: TGCAGCGCCGAACGGACGAACACTGAAGCTTTCTTT. Translated, it gives CSAERTNTEAFF.